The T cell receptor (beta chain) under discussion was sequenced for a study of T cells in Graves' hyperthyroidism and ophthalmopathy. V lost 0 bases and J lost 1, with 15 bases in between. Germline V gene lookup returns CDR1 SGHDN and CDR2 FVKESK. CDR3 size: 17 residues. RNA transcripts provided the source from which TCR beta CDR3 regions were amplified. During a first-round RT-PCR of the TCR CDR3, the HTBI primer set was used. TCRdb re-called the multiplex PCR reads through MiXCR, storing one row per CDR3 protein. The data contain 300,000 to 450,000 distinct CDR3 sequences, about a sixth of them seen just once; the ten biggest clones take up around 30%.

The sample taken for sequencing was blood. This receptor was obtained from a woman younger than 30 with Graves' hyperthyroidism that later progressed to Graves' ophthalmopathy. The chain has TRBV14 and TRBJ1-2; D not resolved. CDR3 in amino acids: CASSQDDYDGNNYGYTF. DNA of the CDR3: TGTGCCAGCAGCCAAGATGATTATGACGGAAATAACTATGGCTACACCTTC.